Listed below are T cell receptor beta chains from one sample, sequenced in a study of regulatory T cells in long-lasting Graves disease. From the multiplex PCR reads, TCRdb called clonotypes with MiXCR, one entry per CDR3 protein. The sample contains approximately 560,000 distinct CDR3 sequences, approximately 16% of which appear only once. This same sample was also taken into another study, of T cells in Graves' hyperthyroidism and ophthalmopathy.

The source was peripheral blood mononuclear cells (PBMCs), collected at new diagnosis, from a patient treated with antithyroid drugs. The origin of the receptors is a young man with Graves disease. Both conserved end residues are part of each CDR3. D genes are given only for firm matches. The size of a clone is reported for some rows only, either as once, few or many, or as a class for expanded clones.

J,D,size,length,V,DNA,CDR3
TRBJ2-1,TRBD2,many,16,TRBV7-9,TGTGCCAGCAGCTCGTATCCAGCGGGAGCACGGGGTGAGCAGTTCTTC,CASSSYPAGARGEQFF
TRBJ1-4,.,.,15,TRBV5-1,TGCGCCAGCAGCTTGGTGGCCGGAACTAATGAAAAACTGTTTTTT,CASSLVAGTNEKLFF
TRBJ2-2,.,.,14,TRBV6-9,TGTGCCAGCAGTTATAGTAGCTGGGCCGGGGAGCTGTTTTTT,CASSYSSWAGELFF
TRBJ1-6,.,.,17,TRBV20-1,TGCAGTGCTAGAGATCTGTCGGGACAAATATATAATTCACCCCTCCACTTT,CSARDLSGQIYNSPLHF
TRBJ1-2,.,many,14,TRBV3-1,TGTGCCAGCAGCCCAGAGGGGGGCACCTCTGGCTACACCTTC,CASSPEGGTSGYTF
TRBJ2-7,.,many,13,TRBV2,TGTGCCAGCAGGCAGGCGCTAACCTACGAGCAGTACTTC,CASRQALTYEQYF
TRBJ1-1,.,many,12,TRBV10-3,TGTGCCAACGGGGGACTGAACACTGAAGCTTTCTTT,CANGGLNTEAFF
TRBJ2-1,.,many,15,TRBV11-2,TGTGCCAGCAGCTTGGAGCGGTCCGAGTGGAGTGAGCAGTTCTTC,CASSLERSEWSEQFF
TRBJ2-5,TRBD2,.,13,TRBV6-1,TGTGCCAGCGGGCGGGAGGGCCTGGAGACCCAGTACTTC,CASGREGLETQYF
TRBJ2-1,.,.,15,TRBV6-1,TGTGCCAGCAGTGAGTCGGCTACCGGGGCGGATGAGCAGTTCTTC,CASSESATGADEQFF
TRBJ2-1,TRBD2,.,17,TRBV13,TGTGCCAGCAGGGGGGGGGGTGACAGCCCTTCCTACAATGAGCAGTTCTTC,CASRGGGDSPSYNEQFF
TRBJ2-3,.,many,15,TRBV12-3/TRBV12-4,TGTGCCAGCACCCCTACTAACCCCGGCACAGATACGCAGTATTTT,CASTPTNPGTDTQYF
TRBJ1-5,.,few,18,TRBV24-1,TGTGCCACCAGTGATTTGAGACTAAGTACGGATAGCAATCAGCCCCAGCATTTT,CATSDLRLSTDSNQPQHF
TRBJ1-5,TRBD1,many,15,TRBV11-2,TGTGCCAGCAGCCTCGGTGGCAGGGGGAACCAGCCCCAGCATTTT,CASSLGGRGNQPQHF
TRBJ2-7,TRBD1,many,14,TRBV20-1,TGCAGTGCCAGACAGGGGGCGGACTCCTACGAGCAGTACTTC,CSARQGADSYEQYF
TRBJ2-2,TRBD1,.,15,TRBV27,TGTGCCAGCAGTTTATACAGGGGATCCGCCGGGGAGCTGTTTTTT,CASSLYRGSAGELFF
TRBJ2-5,.,few,15,TRBV6-1,TGTGCCAGCAGTGAATACCGGGGGCCTCGAGAGACCCAGTACTTC,CASSEYRGPRETQYF
TRBJ2-2,.,.,15,TRBV29-1,TGCAGCGTTGAAGGGCTAGCGCTCAACACCGGGGAGCTGTTTTTT,CSVEGLALNTGELFF
TRBJ2-7,TRBD2,.,15,TRBV2,TGTGCCAGCAGTGTGGTCAGCGGGACGGTCGGCGAGCAGTACTTC,CASSVVSGTVGEQYF
TRBJ1-2,.,many,13,TRBV3-1,TGTGCCAGCAGCCCCTCACGAGGCTATGGCTACACCTTC,CASSPSRGYGYTF
TRBJ1-1,.,many,13,TRBV20-1,TGCAGTGCCCCGCGCCCGTCGGGCACTGAAGCTTTCTTT,CSAPRPSGTEAFF
TRBJ2-7,.,.,14,TRBV3-1,TGTGCCAGCAGCCAAGATTACGGGGCTAGGGAGCAGTACTTC,CASSQDYGAREQYF
TRBJ1-3,.,.,15,TRBV18,TGTGCCAGCTCACCACCCCCAGGGGACGGAAACACCATATATTTT,CASSPPPGDGNTIYF
TRBJ2-7,TRBD1,many,13,TRBV12-3/TRBV12-4,TGTGCCAGCAGTACCAGACAGGGGGGCGAGCAGTACTTC,CASSTRQGGEQYF
TRBJ2-7,.,few,14,TRBV18,TGTGCCAGCTCAAGCCTAACGGGGGGCGACGAGCAGTACTTC,CASSSLTGGDEQYF
TRBJ2-7,.,.,14,TRBV14,TGTGCCAGCAGCCAAGCTCAGGACAGATACGAGCAGTACTTC,CASSQAQDRYEQYF
TRBJ2-3,TRBD2,many,16,TRBV12-3/TRBV12-4,TGTGCCAGCAGTTCACTAGCGGGAGGGCACACAGATACGCAGTATTTT,CASSSLAGGHTDTQYF
TRBJ1-1,.,many,14,TRBV12-3/TRBV12-4,TGTGCCAGCAGTTCACAAGGTATGGTCACTGAAGCTTTCTTT,CASSSQGMVTEAFF
TRBJ2-1,.,.,14,TRBV12-3/TRBV12-4,TGTGCCAGCAGTTTAGCGGGAGGATACGATGAGCAGTTCTTC,CASSLAGGYDEQFF
TRBJ1-2,.,many,12,TRBV30,TGTGCCTGGGGCTCGGGGGGTGGTGGCTACACCTTC,CAWGSGGGGYTF
TRBJ1-1,.,many,14,TRBV6-1,TGTGCCAGCAGCCGTACGCGCAGGCACACTGAAGCTTTCTTT,CASSRTRRHTEAFF
TRBJ1-6,.,few,15,TRBV5-1,TGCGCCAGCAGCTTGGAGGGGGGTTTAGGTTCACCCCTCCACTTT,CASSLEGGLGSPLHF
TRBJ1-2,.,few,14,TRBV5-6,TGTGCCAGCAGCTTGTCTTCAGGAAGCTATGGCTACACCTTC,CASSLSSGSYGYTF
TRBJ2-7,.,.,15,TRBV7-9,TGTGCCAGCAGCTTAAGTGCGGAGGGCATCGACGAGCAGTACTTC,CASSLSAEGIDEQYF
TRBJ1-1,.,.,13,TRBV20-1,TGCAGTGCTAACGCGACGGAGAACACTGAAGCTTTCTTT,CSANATENTEAFF
TRBJ2-7,.,many,10,TRBV25-1,TGTGCCAGCAGTGACGACGAGCAGTACTTC,CASSDDEQYF
TRBJ1-2,.,few,12,TRBV11-2,TGTGCCAGCAGCCCCCATGGACGGGGCTACACCTTC,CASSPHGRGYTF
TRBJ2-7,.,many,13,TRBV7-2,TGTGCCAGCAGCCCATACCCCTGGGAGGAGCAGTACTTC,CASSPYPWEEQYF
TRBJ2-2,TRBD2,few,14,TRBV10-3,TGTGCCATCACCAGCGGGAGTAACACCGGGGAGCTGTTTTTT,CAITSGSNTGELFF
TRBJ2-1,TRBD2,few,16,TRBV3-1,TGTGCCAGCAGCCCCGGTGGGCTAGCGGGATACAATGAGCAGTTCTTC,CASSPGGLAGYNEQFF
TRBJ2-3,.,many,12,TRBV2,TGTGCCAGCGAGGTCCCCACAGATACGCAGTATTTT,CASEVPTDTQYF
TRBJ2-1,TRBD2,many,14,TRBV28,TGTGCCAGCAAGGGCGGGAGGTGGGTCAATGAGCAGTTCTTC,CASKGGRWVNEQFF
TRBJ2-1,.,many,17,TRBV28,TGTGCCAGCAGTTTATTAAAACGACAGAGCTCCTACAATGAGCAGTTCTTC,CASSLLKRQSSYNEQFF
TRBJ1-5,.,many,17,TRBV11-2,TGTGCCAGCAGCTTAGATGGAAGTGGAGGCGCCCGTCAGCCCCAGCATTTT,CASSLDGSGGARQPQHF
TRBJ1-1,TRBD1,many,15,TRBV7-9,TGTGCCAGCAGCGCCGGACAGGGGGTGAACACTGAAGCTTTCTTT,CASSAGQGVNTEAFF